One and the same sample provided the 21 T cell receptor beta chains below, sequenced in a study of T cells in Graves' hyperthyroidism and ophthalmopathy. RNA transcripts provided the source from which TCR beta CDR3 regions were amplified. A set of HTBI primers served as the primers for a first-round RT-PCR of the TCR CDR3. TCRdb re-called the multiplex PCR reads through MiXCR, storing one row per CDR3 protein. The table has roughly 600,000 distinct CDR3 sequences, more than 12% seen once. Sample: blood. The receptors were sampled from a woman between 45 and 60 years old with Graves' ophthalmopathy.

There are a few counts of this clonotype. The chain links TRBV9 to TRBJ2-1; D is unresolved. Germline V lookup: CDR1 SGDLS, CDR2 YYNGEE. There are 12 residues in the CDR3. With 1 base removed from V and 7 bases from J, the gap between germline ends came to 6 bases. In nucleotides, the CDR3 is TGTGCCAGCAGCGTAATAGGGAATGAGCAGTTCTTC. Translated, it gives CASSVIGNEQFF.

The V gene is TRBV24-1, the J gene TRBJ1-2, with 7 positions matching TRBD1. The germline gives CDR1 KGHDR, CDR2 SFDVKD. The trim removed 5 bases at V and 1 base at J, leaving 9 bases unmatched. This CDR3 has 16 amino acids. The CDR3 DNA follows: TGTGCCACCAGTGGGGCAGGGGGTCCCGGTAACTATGGCTACACCTTC. It encodes CATSGAGGPGNYGYTF.

J is TRBJ1-1 and V is TRBV15; D is ambiguous. The CDR3 runs to 13 residues. Looked up from germline, CDR1 is LNHNV and CDR2 is YYDKDF (reference sequence). The V and J ends lost 2 bases and 8 bases respectively, with 12 bases between them. In DNA, the CDR3 is TGTGCCACCAGCAGAAATGAACGGCAAGAAGCTTTCTTT. The encoded protein is CATSRNERQEAFF.

The rearrangement joins TRBV9 to TRBJ2-3; 9 bases align to TRBD2. This CDR3 is built from 15 residues. Germline CDR1 SGDLS, CDR2 YYNGEE. V lost 4 bases to trimming and J lost 6 bases; unmatched junction nucleotides: 9. This CDR3 is CASSPPGTSWDTQYF. In nucleotides, the CDR3 is TGTGCCAGCAGCCCTCCCGGGACTAGCTGGGATACGCAGTATTTT.

This clonotype was observed a handful of times. The V gene is TRBV28, the J gene TRBJ2-7; 9 nucleotides line up with TRBD2. V trimming: 7 bases; J trimming: 6 bases; junction bases outside the gene matches: 10. The CDR3 contains 14 residues. Per the germline V gene, CDR1 is MDHEN and CDR2 is SYDVKM. CDR3 DNA sequence: TGTGCCAGCAAAGAGTTAGCGGGAGACTGCGAGCAGTACTTC. Its translation is CASKELAGDCEQYF.

This clonotype showed up just once. A clone one base away is much larger, so this may be a read error. V usage is TRBV6-2 or TRBV6-3 and J usage is TRBJ2-6; tentatively, D is TRBD2 (7 bases). CDR1 MNHEY and CDR2 SVGEGT come from the germline V gene. The CDR3 consists of 18 residues. V lost 6 bases, J lost 2 bases, and 20 bases lay in between. The CDR3 sequence is CASSPVGGAGTGANVLTF. The DNA of the CDR3 is TGTGCCAGCAGCCCGGTGGGGGGGGCAGGGACTGGGGCCAACGTCCTGACTTTC.

The genes are TRBV4-3 and TRBJ2-1; TRBD2 agrees at 11 bases. Germline CDR1 reads LGHNA; CDR2 reads YSLEER. The CDR3 runs to 15 residues. Unmatched junction bases numbered 2, after V lost 3 bases and J lost 4 bases. CDR3 sequence (DNA): TGCGCCAGCAGCCAGACTAGCGGGAAATACAATGAGCAGTTCTTC. Its protein product is CASSQTSGKYNEQFF.

This clonotype occurred a few times. V gene TRBV20-1 combines with J gene TRBJ2-1, with 8 bases fitting TRBD2. V lost 1 base, J lost 9 bases, and 20 bases stayed unmatched. The CDR3 has 18 amino acids. Per germline, CDR1 DFQATT and CDR2 SNEGSKA (reference sequence). CDR3 residues: CSARVGTSMPRYSIEQFF. The CDR3, as DNA: TGCAGTGCTAGAGTGGGGACTAGTATGCCCCGTTACAGTATTGAGCAGTTCTTC.

V is TRBV5-1 and J is TRBJ2-3; the match to TRBD2 covers 12 bases. Germline V gene data show CDR1 as SGHRS and CDR2 as YFSETQ. V shed 7 bases, J shed 1 base, and the junction held 4 bases outside the gene matches. The CDR3 is made up of 15 amino acids. The CDR3 spells CASGLAGSGTDTQYF. CDR3 coding DNA: TGCGCCAGCGGACTAGCGGGATCTGGCACAGATACGCAGTATTTT.

The DNA of the CDR3 is TGTGCCAGCACCCCGCGCCGGGAGACCCAGTACTTC. Its protein is CASTPRRETQYF. The chain combines TRBV28 with TRBJ2-5; D is ambiguous. Germline V lookup: CDR1 MDHEN, CDR2 SYDVKM. This CDR3 is built from 12 residues. V shed 7 bases and J shed 5 bases, with 11 bases lying between them. The full variable domain, in which reference TRBV28 and TRBJ2-5 provide the parts outside the CDR3, is DVKVTQSSRYLVKRTGEKVFLECVQDMDHENMFWYRQDPGLGLRLIYFSYDVKMKEKGDIPEGYSVSREKKERFSLILESASTNQTSMYLCASTPRRETQYFGPGTRLLVL.

At least ten counts were recorded for this clonotype. The chain links TRBV18 to TRBJ1-1; 9 positions agree with TRBD1. V gave up 6 bases and J gave up 3 bases; unmatched junction bases: 8. The CDR3 totals 15 residues. Germline V gives CDR1 KGHSH, CDR2 LQKENI. CDR3 region: CASSSPWTGDTEAFF. Here the CDR3 DNA reads TGTGCCAGCTCCTCACCTTGGACAGGGGACACTGAAGCTTTCTTT.

This clonotype has a count of ten or more. The V call is TRBV28, the J call TRBJ2-3, with a weak D call TRBD2 (5 bases). The germline V gene has CDR1 MDHEN and CDR2 SYDVKM. Trimming stripped 10 bases from V and 2 bases from J, with 16 bases between. The CDR3 sequence is 14 residues long. The CDR3 DNA follows: TGTGCCACCGACCGCCCGGGAACCACAGATACGCAGTATTTT. The encoded protein is CATDRPGTTDTQYF.

V gene TRBV18 combines with J gene TRBJ2-1; a possible D gene is TRBD2 (5 bases). Looked up from germline, CDR1 is KGHSH and CDR2 is LQKENI. This CDR3 is 16 amino acids long. With 4 bases removed from V and 2 bases from J, the gap between germline ends came to 15 bases. The CDR3 loop reads CASSRAGGRTYNEQFF. The CDR3 nucleotides read TGTGCCAGCTCACGAGCAGGCGGGCGTACCTACAATGAGCAGTTCTTC.

This clonotype has ten or more counts. This chain links TRBV3-1 with TRBJ2-1; 11 bases fit TRBD1. Germline CDR1 and CDR2: LGHDT and YNNKEL (reference sequence). The CDR3 contains 16 residues. J was trimmed by 5 bases and V by 3 bases; bases with no gene match: 6. CDR3 DNA: TGTGCCAGCAGCCAGTCCGGGACAGGGGGAGACAATGAGCAGTTCTTC. Its protein product is CASSQSGTGGDNEQFF.

This clonotype was recorded many times. The chain is built from TRBV5-1 and TRBJ1-4; no clear D gene. From germline, CDR1 is SGHRS and CDR2 YFSETQ. The V gene lost 0 bases and the J gene lost 0 bases, with 12 bases spanning the gap. The CDR3 spans 17 residues. The CDR3 nucleotides read TGCGCCAGCAGCTTGGACGTGTTGCGGTCAACTAATGAAAAACTGTTTTTT. Amino acids: CASSLDVLRSTNEKLFF. Combining the CDR3 with reference TRBV5-1 and TRBJ1-4 gives the whole variable domain KAGVTQTPRYLIKTRGQQVTLSCSPISGHRSVSWYQQTPGQGLQFLFEYFSETQRNKGNFPGRFSGRQFSNSRSEMNVSTLELGDSALYLCASSLDVLRSTNEKLFFGSGTQLSVL.

This clonotype was picked up many times. A read error may produce the germline difference seen at one junction end. This chain joins TRBV7-7 and TRBJ2-7, with D tentatively TRBD1 (5 bases). The germline V gene encodes CDR1 SSHAT and CDR2 FNYEAQ (reference sequence). This CDR3 region has 13 residues. CDR3 residues: CASNSIQGNEQYF. CDR3 nucleotides: TGTGCTAGCAACTCTATCCAGGGTAACGAGCAGTACTTC.

This clonotype was recorded at least ten times. The J gene is TRBJ2-5, the V gene TRBV3-1; D is ambiguous. The ends were cut back, 3 bases at V and 5 bases at J, with 10 bases in the middle. Germline CDR1 is LGHDT and CDR2 is YNNKEL (reference sequence). The CDR3 totals 13 residues. CDR3 nucleotides: TGTGCCAGCAGCCACCCCCGGTCGGAGACCCAGTACTTC. It is translated as CASSHPRSETQYF.

This clonotype was found many times. This chain joins TRBV12-3 or TRBV12-4 and TRBJ2-7, with a possible D match to TRBD1 (8 bases). The CDR3 length is 19 residues. Deletions cut 6 bases from V and 0 bases from J, with 27 bases between. CDR3 sequence: CASSALTWGGTGSSYEQYF. CDR3 DNA: TGTGCCAGCAGCGCCTTGACGTGGGGGGGGACAGGATCCTCCTACGAGCAGTACTTC.

The sample holds a few counts of this clonotype. Written as DNA, the CDR3 is TGTGCCAGCAGCTCCTATGGGACAGACCAGTTCTTC. It translates to CASSSYGTDQFF. The chain joins TRBV27 to TRBJ2-1, with 7 bases that match TRBD1. With 6 bases clipped from V and 13 bases from J, the junction kept 9 bases outside the gene matches. This CDR3 comprises 12 residues. The germline CDR1 and CDR2 sequences are MNHEY and SMNVEV (reference sequence).

This clonotype was detected many times. V and J are TRBV2 and TRBJ2-3, with no clear D. CDR1 is SNHLY, CDR2 FYNNEI, per germline. The V end was cut by 3 bases, the J end by 9 bases, with 4 bases between. The CDR3 runs 10 residues. CDR3 nucleotides: TGTGCCAGCAGTGAGGGAACGCAGTATTTT. Translation gives CASSEGTQYF.

This chain joins TRBV12-3 or TRBV12-4 and TRBJ1-5, with a tentative D call TRBD1 (6 bases). CDR3 length: 17 residues. V lost 6 bases to trimming and J lost 2 bases, with 20 bases between them. CDR3 in DNA: TGTGCCAGCAGGGCTCGGCCGCAGGGGACCGGCAATCAGCCCCAGCATTTT. Protein product: CASRARPQGTGNQPQHF.